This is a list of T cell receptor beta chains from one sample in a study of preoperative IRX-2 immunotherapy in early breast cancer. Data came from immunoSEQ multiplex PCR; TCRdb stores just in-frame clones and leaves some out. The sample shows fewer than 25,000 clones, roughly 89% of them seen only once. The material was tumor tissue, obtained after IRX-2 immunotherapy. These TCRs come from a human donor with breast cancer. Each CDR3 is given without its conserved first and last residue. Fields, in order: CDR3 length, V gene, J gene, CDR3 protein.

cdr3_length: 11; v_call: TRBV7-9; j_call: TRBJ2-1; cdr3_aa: ASMVIAGGMQF
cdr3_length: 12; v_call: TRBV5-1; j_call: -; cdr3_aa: ASRGDSLSYEQY
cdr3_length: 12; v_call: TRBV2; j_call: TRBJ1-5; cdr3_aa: ASSDSYSNQPQH
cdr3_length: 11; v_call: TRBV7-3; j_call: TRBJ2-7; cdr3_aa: ASSLTRGRPQY
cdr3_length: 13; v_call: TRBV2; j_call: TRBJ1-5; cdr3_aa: ASSDRGGFNQPQH
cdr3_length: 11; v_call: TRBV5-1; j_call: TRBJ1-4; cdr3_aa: ASSLAQVGKLF
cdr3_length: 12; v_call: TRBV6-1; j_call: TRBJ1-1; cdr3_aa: ASKTSVLNTEAF
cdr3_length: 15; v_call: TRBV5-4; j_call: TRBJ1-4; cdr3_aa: ASSYSSGDTYNEKLF
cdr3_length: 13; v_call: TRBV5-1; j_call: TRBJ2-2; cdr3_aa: ASSTGQGYTGELF
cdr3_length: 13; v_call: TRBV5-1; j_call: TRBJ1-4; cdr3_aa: ASSPEGLANEKLF
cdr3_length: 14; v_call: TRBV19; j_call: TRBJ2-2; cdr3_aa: ASSFGDRVVTGELF
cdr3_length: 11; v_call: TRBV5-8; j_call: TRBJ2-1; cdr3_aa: ASSGRGGNEQF